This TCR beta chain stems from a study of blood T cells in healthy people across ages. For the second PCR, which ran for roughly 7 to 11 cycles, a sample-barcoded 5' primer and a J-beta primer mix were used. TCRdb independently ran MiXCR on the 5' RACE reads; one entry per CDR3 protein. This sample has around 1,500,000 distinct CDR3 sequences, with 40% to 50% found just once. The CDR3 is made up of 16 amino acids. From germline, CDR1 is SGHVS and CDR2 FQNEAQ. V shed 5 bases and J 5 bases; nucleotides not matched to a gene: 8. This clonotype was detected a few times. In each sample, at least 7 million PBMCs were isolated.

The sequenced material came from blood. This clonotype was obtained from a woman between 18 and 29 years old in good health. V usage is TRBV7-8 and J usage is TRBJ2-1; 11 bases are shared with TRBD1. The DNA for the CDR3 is TGTGCCAGCAGCCAAGAAGGACAGGGGGCTCACAATGAGCAGTTCTTC. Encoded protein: CASSQEGQGAHNEQFF.